The present TCR beta chain was sequenced within a study of blood T cell repertoires in COVID-19 (dated by TCRdb to 2020 to 2021). Notes on the research overall: The collaborator samples originated in the United States, Italy and Spain and spanned the acute and convalescent phases of COVID-19. The material from the prospective study consisted of cDNA or gDNA derived from T cells, B-cell-depleted T cells, or PBMCs. The dataset comprised deeply sampled blood TCRbeta repertoires from subjects exposed to, actively infected with, or recovered from COVID-19. The repertoires were released in a freely available public database meant as a resource for research on the immune response to SARS-CoV-2. The samples were drawn from two sources: the first 160 participants of the ongoing ImmuneRACE study, and about 1,300 subjects contributed by 6 global collaborators. The sample metadata nearly always contained a de-identified subject ID, COVID-19 status, age in years and sex. Where available, HLA class I and class II types were obtained from metadata supplied by the sample provider rather than from assay-based typing. The paper's findings and limits, for the study overall: The amount of clinical and demographic metadata varied by source and participant and was provided uncurated.

TCRbeta CDR3 regions were amplified from genomic DNA by means of the immunoSEQ Assay, a bias-controlled multiplex PCR. Regarding the original processing steps: Nucleated cell counts per sample were estimated from amplification of reference gene primers within the assay. Sequence reads were collapsed and filtered to measure the absolute abundance of every unique TCRbeta CDR3 rearrangement. Productive Simpson clonality was computed per sample as the square root of Simpson's diversity index over productive rearrangements. As stored in TCRdb, this immuneACCESS dataset retains in-frame rearrangements with V and J assigned. A fraction of the clones does not appear; measured against another copy, unresolved V genes explain less than half of the discrepancy, and the remainder lacks a known reason. The V and J calls and the clone size are those of that table, but D and trimming were determined from the DNA. This sample comprises 300,000 to 400,000 clones, around 86% of them detected only once. 4% to 5.5% of the sample rests with the top ten.

Details on this clone: Its antigen is still unknown. No much larger clone is present one base from it, and per-base qualities are unavailable.

Participants in the prospective study were aged 18 to 89 years, lived in 24 United States geographic areas, and enrolled through a virtual design. In the prospective study, participants were assigned to cohorts based on the clinical history participants reported in a screening survey and a study questionnaire. In the prospective study, mobile phlebotomists collected whole blood, serum and a nasopharyngeal or oropharyngeal swab from each participant. Prospective study participants could optionally give additional blood draws and questionnaires over an approximately two-month period. Blood samples from the prospective study were shipped frozen or at room temperature prior to DNA extraction. The specimen sequenced was PBMCs or T cells enriched from blood (not recorded which). The source is a woman aged 40 to 50 with acute COVID-19.

The DNA sequence follows: TGTGCCAGTAGTACAAGACTTCGGGGCACAGATACGCAGTATTTT. This sequence encodes CASSTRLRGTDTQYF. The rearranged segments are TRBV28 and TRBJ2-3; no D segment can be confidently identified. CDR3 length: 15 amino acids, cysteine to phenylalanine. Just the 45-base CDR3 DNA is kept, in frame starting at base 1. A distance of 17 bases separates the germline ends of V and J, which lose 9 bases and 1 base respectively. For CDR1 and CDR2, the germline V gene lists MDHEN and SYDVKM.